What follows describes a single T cell receptor beta chain. The method was immunoSEQ multiplex PCR; TCRdb's version includes in-frame clones alone and lacks a portion of them. The sample shows about 280,000 clones, around nine tenths of them seen only once. The cohort comprised adults aged about 18 to 100 years residing in about two dozen US areas. The data are from a study of blood T cell repertoires in COVID-19. The sequence was obtained from a woman aged 40-49 years who had recovered from COVID-19. Sequenced input: PBMCs or T cells enriched from blood (not recorded which).

This chain's CDR3 is CASSLSGRYEQFF. CDR3 DNA: TGTGCCAGCAGTTTAAGCGGGCGATATGAGCAGTTCTTC. The V gene is TRBV3-1 (or the pseudogene TRBV3-2), the J gene TRBJ2-1; the D gene is possibly TRBD2 (6 bases). Germline CDR1 and CDR2: LGHDT and YNNKEL (reference sequence). The CDR3 has 13 residues. Between the trimmed V and J ends, which lost 6 bases and 8 bases, there was a span of 14 bases.